This T cell receptor beta chain originates from a study of technical replicates of blood from a few donors. Some clones are missing from TCRdb's copy, which holds only in-frame ones; the method was immunoSEQ multiplex PCR. The repertoire holds about 75,000 clones, with around 97% as singletons. This TCR derives from a human donor in good health. The sequencing sample was made of T cells isolated from PBMCs.

The CDR3 protein is CASSEWGDYGYTF. The CDR3, as DNA: TGTGCCAGCAGTGAATGGGGAGACTATGGCTACACCTTC. The rearrangement links TRBV2 to TRBJ1-2; no clear D. V gave up 2 bases and J gave up 3 bases, with 7 bases separating them. The CDR3 length is 13 residues. The germline CDR1 and CDR2 sequences are SNHLY and FYNNEI.